This T cell receptor (beta chain) emerged from a study of T cell repertoires in cytomegalovirus infection. On this clonotype: Its antigen is not identified.

MiXCR, applied by TCRdb to the reads, yields one record per CDR3 protein. The table shows under 500,000 distinct CDR3 sequences, with about 44% occurring only once. In germline, CDR1 is LGHDT, CDR2 YNNKEL (reference sequence). The CDR3 has 14 amino acids. Trimming at V came to 4 bases and at J to 4 bases, leaving 5 bases not matched to a gene. The chain has TRBV3-1 and TRBJ1-2, with 8 bases lining up with TRBD1. Source: cultured PBMCs, taken from culture after CMV antigen stimulation. The TCR was taken from a human donor in good health (CMV status not recorded). Some clones in this sample may be carry-over from other donors' samples. The CDR3 sequence: CASSPETGAYGYTF. The CDR3 DNA sequence: TGTGCCAGCAGCCCCGAGACAGGGGCCTATGGCTACACCTTC.